This TCR beta chain derives from a study of T cell repertoires in cytomegalovirus infection. In the study overall: CMV infection plus the matching HLA type was flagged by public TCR beta signatures. Broader study findings: Dominating the ex vivo response were HLA-C-restricted CMV-specific TCR beta clonotypes. Totalled public TCR beta family frequency picked out people who carried CMV plus the relevant HLA.

As concerns this clonotype: The antigen remains undetermined.

TCRdb passed the reads through MiXCR, listing each CDR3 protein once. The top ten hold about 74% of the sample, which has around 100,000 distinct CDR3 sequences, roughly two fifths seen once. Germline assignment: CDR1 SGHVS and CDR2 FNYEAQ. The CDR3 is 17 amino acids. Trimming removed 0 bases from V and 7 bases from J, with 18 bases in between. The chain recombines TRBV7-6 with TRBJ2-2; perhaps TRBD2 as D (7 bases). The sequencing here drew on CD8+ T cells from cultured PBMCs, taken from culture after CMV antigen stimulation. This clonotype originated in a human donor in good health (CMV status not recorded). Some clones in this sample may be carry-over from other donors' samples. The CDR3 DNA is TGTGCCAGCAGCTTAGCCCGCGCGGGGGCCACCATCGGGGAGCTGTTTTTT. Its protein is CASSLARAGATIGELFF.